What follows are 24 T cell receptor beta chains derived from one specimen sequenced in a study of cytomegalovirus exposure and HLA in healthy donors. Primers for the PCR totalled 60 Vbeta and 13 Jbeta. Only in-frame clones appear in the TCRdb table, and some are missing; sequencing was by immunoSEQ multiplex PCR. The table records about 210,000 clones, under 85% of them present only once. What was sequenced was PBMCs. These receptor sequences come from a woman aged 45 to 65 in good health and CMV-seropositive.

This clone was detected once. This chain connects TRBV6-5 to TRBJ2-5; possible D gene TRBD2, 7 bases. V shed 0 bases and J shed 7 bases, with 15 bases lying between them. Germline loops: CDR1 MNHEY, CDR2 SVGAGI. This CDR3 is 15 amino acids long. The chain's CDR3 is CASSYSSTGRGTQYF. CDR3 in DNA: TGTGCCAGCAGTTACTCGAGTACAGGGAGGGGGACCCAGTACTTC.

The chain recombines TRBV7-9 with TRBJ1-2, with no clear D. The germline CDR1 and CDR2 sequences are SEHNR and FQNEAQ (reference sequence). CDR3 length equals 14 residues. V lost 1 base to trimming and J lost 1 base, with 7 bases between them. The CDR3 nucleotides are TGTGCCAGCAGCTTAGTTTTAGATAACTATGGCTACACCTTC. Translated, it gives CASSLVLDNYGYTF. Drawing the rest from reference TRBV7-9 and TRBJ1-2, the complete variable domain is DTGVSQNPRHKITKRGQNVTFRCDPISEHNRLYWYRQTLGQGPEFLTYFQNEAQLEKSRLLSDRFSAERPKGSFSTLEIQRTEQGDSAMYLCASSLVLDNYGYTFGSGTRLTVV.

V and J are TRBV5-1 and TRBJ2-3; 11 nucleotides align to TRBD2. There are 18 residues in the CDR3. The trim removed 4 bases at V and 0 bases at J, leaving 10 bases unmatched. Germline V lookup: CDR1 SGHRS, CDR2 YFSETQ. The CDR3 bases are TGCGCCAGCAGCCTTAGCGGGGGGGCTCGTTGGAGCACAGATACGCAGTATTTT. Its protein product is CASSLSGGARWSTDTQYF.

The chain carries TRBV12-5 and TRBJ2-7; tentative D call: TRBD2 (6 bases). CDR3 length: 14 residues. Trimming cost V 2 bases and J 2 bases, with 10 bases left between them. Germline loops: CDR1 LGHNT, CDR2 FRNRAP. The CDR3 region has the DNA TGTGCTAGTGGTTTGCTCGGAGGGGCCTACGAGCAGTACTTC. Amino acids: CASGLLGGAYEQYF.

A single count supports this clone. The V and J genes are TRBV9 and TRBJ2-3; a weak D match, TRBD2 (5 bases). The germline V gene has CDR1 SGDLS and CDR2 YYNGEE. The CDR3 covers 16 residues. The ends were cut back, 0 bases at V and 2 bases at J, with 13 bases in the middle. The CDR3 loop is CASSVALSEPTDTQYF. The CDR3 bases are TGTGCCAGCAGCGTAGCTCTTAGCGAGCCCACAGATACGCAGTATTTT.

CDR3 in DNA: TGTGCCGGTTCTACGCAGGGGATCTCCTACGAGCAGTACTTC. Its protein product is CAGSTQGISYEQYF. The V call is TRBV2, the J call TRBJ2-7; the D gene is possibly TRBD1 (6 bases). Per the germline V gene, CDR1 is SNHLY and CDR2 is FYNNEI. V shed 11 bases and J shed 0 bases, with 17 bases lying between them. The CDR3 loop spans 14 amino acids.

The V and J genes are TRBV7-9 and TRBJ1-2; TRBD1 might be the D (6 bases). The CDR3 contains 14 residues. Trimming stripped 0 bases from V and 6 bases from J, with 11 bases between. Germline V gene lookup returns CDR1 SEHNR and CDR2 FQNEAQ (reference sequence). The CDR3 DNA follows: TGTGCCAGCAGCTTAGCGCAACCAGGGGATGGCTACACCTTC. Residues: CASSLAQPGDGYTF.

V gene TRBV2 combines with J gene TRBJ2-2; 7 nucleotides match TRBD1. CDR1 is SNHLY, CDR2 FYNNEI, per germline. Unmatched junction bases numbered 6, after V lost 7 bases and J lost 1 base. The CDR3 runs to 15 residues. CDR3 coding DNA: TGTGCCAGCAAGGCAAGGACAGGGAACACCGGGGAGCTGTTTTTT. As protein: CASKARTGNTGELFF. Based on the CDR3 plus reference TRBV2 and TRBJ2-2, the full variable domain is EPEVTQTPSHQVTQMGQEVILRCVPISNHLYFYWYRQILGQKVEFLVSFYNNEISEKSEIFDDQFSVERPDGSNFTLKIRSTKLEDSAMYFCASKARTGNTGELFFGEGSRLTVL.

The genes are TRBV5-1 and TRBJ2-1; D possibly corresponds to TRBD2 (6 bases). Trimming shortened V by 3 bases and J by 4 bases, and 11 bases separated the two germline ends. This CDR3 region has 14 residues. Looked up from germline, CDR1 is SGHRS and CDR2 is YFSETQ. Written as DNA, the CDR3 is TGCGCCAGCAGCTACGGCGGGGAATACAATGAGCAGTTCTTC. Amino acid sequence: CASSYGGEYNEQFF.

The genes are TRBV10-1 and TRBJ2-1; 8 positions agree with TRBD2. With 4 bases clipped from V and 5 bases from J, the junction kept 7 bases outside the gene matches. This CDR3 contains 15 residues. Germline V gene data show CDR1 as WNHNN and CDR2 as SYGVQD (reference sequence). The CDR3 bases are TGCGCCAGCAGTGCTGGGCGGGGGGCAGACAATGAGCAGTTCTTC. Translated, it gives CASSAGRGADNEQFF.

This chain links TRBV5-1 with TRBJ2-5; possibly TRBD1 for D (6 bases). Germline-derived CDR1 and CDR2 are SGHRS and YFSETQ. The CDR3 runs 15 residues. V was cut by 0 bases and J by 9 bases, with 18 bases left in between. CDR3 amino acids: CASSLAVRGGSSQYF. CDR3 nucleotide sequence: TGCGCCAGCAGCTTGGCCGTCAGGGGTGGGTCGTCCCAGTACTTC. The complete variable domain, with remaining parts taken from reference TRBV5-1 and TRBJ2-5, reads KAGVTQTPRYLIKTRGQQVTLSCSPISGHRSVSWYQQTPGQGLQFLFEYFSETQRNKGNFPGRFSGRQFSNSRSEMNVSTLELGDSALYLCASSLAVRGGSSQYFGPGTRLLVL.

The rearrangement links TRBV25-1 to TRBJ2-1, with TRBD1 matching over 7 bases. The CDR3 contains 16 residues. With 3 bases clipped from V and 9 bases from J, the junction kept 14 bases outside the gene matches. Germline V gene sequence: CDR1 MGHDK, CDR2 SYGVNS. The CDR3 DNA is TGTGCCAGCAGTGAGGATTCGGGCAGGGGGATGGGTGAGCAGTTCTTC. Amino acids: CASSEDSGRGMGEQFF.

The chain recombines TRBV30 with TRBJ1-1; D is uncertain. The CDR3 extends over 14 amino acids. The V gene lost 4 bases and the J gene lost 4 bases, with 16 bases spanning the gap. Per the germline V gene, CDR1 is GTSNPN and CDR2 is SVGIG (reference sequence). The CDR3 DNA follows: TGTGCCTGGAAATATAAGGGAGTGTCCACTGAAGCTTTCTTT. Protein sequence: CAWKYKGVSTEAFF.

This chain joins TRBV5-6 and TRBJ1-5; a possible D gene is TRBD1 (5 bases). This CDR3 contains 14 residues. Trimming pared 2 bases from V and 2 bases from J, leaving 8 bases between. Germline values: CDR1 SGHDT, CDR2 YYEEEE. Here the CDR3 DNA reads TGTGCCAGCAGCTTTGGCAGGGGCAATCAGCCCCAGCATTTT. Its translation is CASSFGRGNQPQHF.

The chain joins TRBV28 to TRBJ1-3, with D tentatively TRBD1 (6 bases). Germline-derived CDR1 and CDR2 are MDHEN and SYDVKM. Trimming pared 6 bases from V and 5 bases from J, leaving 14 bases between. There are 14 residues in the CDR3. The CDR3 region has the DNA TGTGCCAGCAGGGGACCGGGACAAAGAAACACCATATATTTT. Translation: CASRGPGQRNTIYF.

A note on this clone: The same CDR3 can be traced to other DNA sequences in this sample. V is TRBV6-5 and J is TRBJ2-7; 7 nucleotides agree with TRBD1. Germline CDR1 reads MNHEY; CDR2 reads SVGAGI. With V trimmed by 5 bases and J by 2 bases, 6 bases remained unmatched. This CDR3 has 14 residues. CDR3 nucleotide sequence: TGTGCCAGCAGTAAGGTCGGGACAGCCTACGAGCAGTACTTC. It yields the protein CASSKVGTAYEQYF.

The V gene is TRBV5-1, the J gene TRBJ1-3; no clear D gene. Per the germline V gene, CDR1 is SGHRS and CDR2 is YFSETQ. The CDR3 totals 15 residues. The V end lost 5 bases, the J end lost 0 bases, and 12 bases lay between the germline ends. The CDR3 DNA follows: TGCGCCAGCAGGGGCGAAGTCCTCTCTGGAAACACCATATATTTT. This encodes CASRGEVLSGNTIYF.

This clone was recorded once. This rearrangement joins TRBV7-8 to TRBJ1-1; D unresolved. CDR3 length: 14 amino acids. V was pared by 1 base and J by 7 bases, with 13 bases between. Germline V gene lookup returns CDR1 SGHVS and CDR2 FQNEAQ. The CDR3 region is CASSLVSPLDEAFF. The CDR3 nucleotides are TGTGCCAGCAGCTTAGTTAGCCCGCTGGATGAAGCTTTCTTT. Full variable domain (missing parts from reference TRBV7-8 and TRBJ1-1): GAGVSQSPRYKVAKRGQDVALRCDPISGHVSLFWYQQALGQGPEFLTYFQNEAQLDKSGLPSDRFFAERPEGSVSTLKIQRTQQEDSAVYLCASSLVSPLDEAFFGQGTRLTVV.

Concerning this clone: As the CDR3 is not closed by the conserved phenylalanine or tryptophan, this likely results from a read error. The chain carries TRBV6-6 and TRBJ1-5, with 9 bases identical to TRBD1. The junction had 12 bases not matched to a gene; V was cut back by 6 bases and J by 6 bases. Germline V gene lookup returns CDR1 MNHNY and CDR2 SVGAGI (reference sequence). CDR3 length equals 16 residues. The CDR3 spells CASRRNGLGQGQPQHL. CDR3 bases: TGTGCCAGCAGACGAAATGGGCTGGGACAGGGTCAGCCCCAGCATCTT.

This chain links TRBV5-4 with TRBJ2-1; TRBD2 agrees at 8 bases. CDR1 and CDR2 from the germline V gene are SGHNT and YYREEE (reference sequence). The CDR3 is made up of 15 amino acids. V gave up 0 bases and J gave up 3 bases; unmatched junction bases: 2. The CDR3 nucleotides are TGTGCCAGCAGCTTGGACGGGGGGGGCTACAATGAGCAGTTCTTC. The encoded protein is CASSLDGGGYNEQFF.

The chain joins TRBV10-3 to TRBJ2-5, with 15 positions matching TRBD2. With 6 bases clipped from V and 2 bases from J, the junction kept 4 bases outside the gene matches. The CDR3 totals 16 residues. The V gene's germline CDR1 is ENHRY and CDR2 SYGVKD. CDR3 region: CAISHGLAGGQETQYF. CDR3 bases: TGTGCCATCAGCCACGGACTAGCGGGGGGGCAAGAGACCCAGTACTTC.

This clone has a handful of counts. The gene calls are TRBV28 and TRBJ2-3; 10 bases map to TRBD2. The V and J ends lost 8 bases and 1 base, in that order; junction bases with no gene match: 3. The CDR3 runs to 14 residues. Germline V gene sequence: CDR1 MDHEN, CDR2 SYDVKM. CDR3 coding DNA: TGTGCCAGCTCGCTAGCGGGGGGCACAGATACGCAGTATTTT. Protein: CASSLAGGTDTQYF.

The V call is TRBV28, the J call TRBJ1-1; 11 bases are shared with TRBD1. Trimming removed 5 bases from V and 5 bases from J; junction bases left unmatched: 4. The CDR3 is 14 residues long. Germline CDR1 is MDHEN and CDR2 is SYDVKM. This chain's CDR3 is CASSRDRGGTEAFF. CDR3 bases: TGTGCCAGCAGTCGGGACAGGGGGGGAACTGAAGCTTTCTTT.

This chain links TRBV2 with TRBJ1-5; tentatively, D is TRBD1 (6 bases). The CDR3 extends over 15 amino acids. Deletions cut 2 bases from V and 4 bases from J, with 12 bases between. The germline V gene encodes CDR1 SNHLY and CDR2 FYNNEI. The CDR3: CASSEFGRGNQPQHF. As DNA, the CDR3 is TGTGCCAGCAGTGAATTTGGCAGGGGAAATCAGCCCCAGCATTTT.